The entry below describes one T cell receptor beta chain. The CDR3 is made up of 16 amino acids. CDR1 and CDR2 from the germline V gene are SSHAT and FNYEAQ (reference sequence). J was trimmed by 9 bases and V by 5 bases; bases with no gene match: 13. This entry comes from a study of blood T cell repertoires in COVID-19. Profiled with immunoSEQ multiplex PCR; TCRdb holds only in-frame clones, not every one. The sample gives 300,000 to 400,000 clones, roughly 86% of which show up once; around 8.9% is in the top ten. The chain uses TRBV7-7 and TRBJ2-2, with 9 positions matching TRBD1. Input material: peripheral blood. The clonotype was recovered from a young man with COVID-19, enrolled during active disease. CDR3 DNA: TGTGCCAGCAGCACAGACGGGACAGGGAGTTCCAGGGAGCTGTTTTTT. It is translated as CASSTDGTGSSRELFF.